Listed below are T cell receptor beta chains from one sample, sequenced in a study of beta chain features in type 1 diabetes. Libraries were prepared by immunoSEQ multiplex PCR; TCRdb keeps only in-frame clonotypes and omits some of them. This sample carries hundreds of thousands of clones, about 12% of them seen once, and the ten largest clones take less than 0.02%. The sequenced sample consisted of naive CD4+ T cells from blood. Source of these receptors: a man between 18 and 35 years old in good health. CDR3s leave out the opening cysteine and the closing phenylalanine or tryptophan.

v_gene: TRBV6-1
j_gene: TRBJ1-5
CDR3aa: ASSELGRESQPQH

v_gene: TRBV19
j_gene: TRBJ2-3
CDR3aa: ASSPRGLTDTQY

v_gene: TRBV7-3
j_gene: TRBJ2-3
CDR3aa: ASSAGTSGSGLY

v_gene: TRBV28
j_gene: TRBJ2-3
CDR3aa: ASSPPRVHTQY

v_gene: TRBV9
j_gene: TRBJ2-3
CDR3aa: ASSVDGSDTQY

v_gene: TRBV28
j_gene: TRBJ2-6
CDR3aa: ASSPGANVLT

v_gene: TRBV19
j_gene: TRBJ1-1
CDR3aa: ASSMGQGDTEAF

v_gene: TRBV7-9
j_gene: TRBJ2-7
CDR3aa: ASSLHRWAGLPYEQY

v_gene: TRBV5-1
j_gene: TRBJ2-7
CDR3aa: ASSLARGTGDYEQY

v_gene: TRBV9
j_gene: TRBJ2-3
CDR3aa: ASSHTPGRDTDTQY

v_gene: TRBV30
j_gene: TRBJ1-2
CDR3aa: AWNDRTDDYGYT

v_gene: TRBV29-1
j_gene: TRBJ1-1
CDR3aa: SVDGVNTEAF

v_gene: TRBV7-2
j_gene: TRBJ1-1
CDR3aa: ASSLRYREAF

v_gene: TRBV7-9
j_gene: TRBJ2-2
CDR3aa: ASSLKERETGELF

v_gene: TRBV11-3
j_gene: TRBJ2-5
CDR3aa: ASSLHRGSETQY

v_gene: TRBV4-1
j_gene: TRBJ2-4
CDR3aa: ASSPSPSGGRDIQY

v_gene: TRBV7-9
j_gene: TRBJ1-2
CDR3aa: ASGETGAYGYT

v_gene: TRBV9
j_gene: TRBJ2-3
CDR3aa: ASSVASGANTQY

v_gene: TRBV30
j_gene: TRBJ2-1
CDR3aa: AWDPSRTSGANNEQF

v_gene: TRBV5-1
j_gene: TRBJ2-7
CDR3aa: ASSGTNSYEQY

v_gene: TRBV7-2
j_gene: TRBJ1-5
CDR3aa: ASSYQGLSNQPQH

v_gene: TRBV28
j_gene: TRBJ2-1
CDR3aa: ASSSGTSGNNEQF

v_gene: TRBV19
j_gene: TRBJ2-2
CDR3aa: ASSRQRNTGELF

v_gene: TRBV5-8
j_gene: TRBJ2-3
CDR3aa: ASSRDGTGAPPDTQY

v_gene: TRBV7-9
j_gene: TRBJ1-2
CDR3aa: ASSFQAGNYGYT

v_gene: TRBV30
j_gene: TRBJ1-5
CDR3aa: AWKPLGQAQNQPQH

v_gene: TRBV30
j_gene: TRBJ1-2
CDR3aa: AWISGRVLTGGYT

v_gene: TRBV18
j_gene: TRBJ2-7
CDR3aa: ASSRNPGTGENYEQY

v_gene: TRBV28
j_gene: TRBJ1-2
CDR3aa: ASSQGGYT

v_gene: TRBV30
j_gene: TRBJ2-7
CDR3aa: AWSQAYEQY

v_gene: TRBV28
j_gene: TRBJ2-7
CDR3aa: ASRTSGRSYEQY